One and the same sample provided the 9 T cell receptor beta chains below, sequenced in a study of STAT5B mutations in CD4+ large granular lymphocyte leukemia. The data were produced by immunoSEQ multiplex PCR, yet TCRdb's version contains in-frame clones alone and is incomplete. The sample gives around 43,000 clones, around 86% of which show up once; 2.6% is in the top ten. The sequenced material came from CD4+ T cells from blood buffy coats. The receptor source for this set is a human donor in good health.

The chain is built from TRBV25-1 and TRBJ2-4, with D unresolved. Looked up from germline, CDR1 is MGHDK and CDR2 is SYGVNS. There are 13 residues in the CDR3. V gave up 6 bases and J gave up 8 bases, with 14 bases separating them. The CDR3 spells CASSDGSRHIQYF. CDR3 in DNA: TGTGCCAGCAGCGATGGCTCCAGGCACATTCAGTACTTC.

In DNA, the CDR3 is TGTGCCAGCAGCTTAACGGGACAGACCTTGAACACTGAAGCTTTCTTT. This translates into CASSLTGQTLNTEAFF. The V and J genes are TRBV7-3 and TRBJ1-1; 7 bases line up with TRBD1. In germline, CDR1 is SGHTA, CDR2 FQGTGA. This CDR3 contains 16 residues. V dropped 0 bases and J dropped 0; count of bases not matched to a gene: 4.

The rearrangement uses TRBV7-3 and TRBJ2-1; 12 bases agree with TRBD2. This CDR3 region has 16 residues. The germline gives CDR1 SGHTA, CDR2 FQGTGA. The V gene end was trimmed by 0 bases and the J gene end by 5 bases; junction bases not matched to a gene: 2. The CDR3 nucleotides are TGTGCCAGCAGCTTAACCCGGACTAGCGGGGACAATGAGCAGTTCTTC. The encoded protein is CASSLTRTSGDNEQFF.

The chain is built from TRBV6-6 and TRBJ1-1; a weak D match, TRBD1 (6 bases). This CDR3 region has 13 residues. Trimming took off 6 bases at V and 6 bases at J, with 14 bases between the two ends. Germline loops: CDR1 MNHNY, CDR2 SVGAGI (reference sequence). CDR3 coding DNA: TGTGCCAGCAGGTACCCGGGGGGCCCTGAAGCTTTCTTT. Its translation: CASRYPGGPEAFF.

The chain is built from TRBV20-1 and TRBJ1-2, with no clear D. V gave up 5 bases and J gave up 0 bases, with 1 base separating them. CDR1 DFQATT and CDR2 SNEGSKA come from the germline V gene (reference sequence). The CDR3 length is 10 residues. CDR3 in amino acids: CSAANYGYTF. The CDR3 region has the DNA TGCAGTGCTGCTAACTATGGCTACACCTTC.

V is TRBV5-4 and J is TRBJ1-3; no firm D call. The CDR3 length is 15 residues. Trimming removed 2 bases from V and 0 bases from J, with 9 bases in between. CDR1 is SGHNT and CDR2 is YYREEE in the germline V gene (reference sequence). CDR3 DNA: TGTGCCAGCAGCTTAGACGTCAACTCTGGAAACACCATATATTTT. It is translated as CASSLDVNSGNTIYF.

The chain links TRBV5-1 to TRBJ2-5; D might be TRBD1 or TRBD2, each matching 5 bases. Trimming took off 0 bases at V and 1 base at J, with 7 bases between the two ends. The CDR3 extends over 14 amino acids. CDR1 and CDR2 from the germline V gene are SGHRS and YFSETQ. The CDR3 protein is CASSLAGAQETQYF. CDR3 bases: TGCGCCAGCAGCTTGGCCGGGGCCCAAGAGACCCAGTACTTC.

The chain joins TRBV19 to TRBJ2-1; 10 positions agree with TRBD2. This CDR3 has 17 residues. Looked up from germline, CDR1 is LNHDA and CDR2 is SQIVND (reference sequence). J gave up 4 bases and V 3 bases, and 9 bases lay outside the gene matches. The CDR3 is CASSIPAGGPLYNEQFF. For the CDR3, the DNA is TGTGCCAGTAGTATTCCAGCGGGAGGGCCCTTATACAATGAGCAGTTCTTC.

The chain combines TRBV4-3 with TRBJ2-1; tentative D call: TRBD2 (5 bases). Germline V gene sequence: CDR1 LGHNA, CDR2 YSLEER. With 1 base removed from V and 6 bases from J, the gap between germline ends came to 19 bases. The CDR3 length is 17 residues. The CDR3 is CASSQVHSDPSGNEQFF. Written as DNA, the CDR3 is TGCGCCAGCAGCCAAGTCCATAGCGACCCATCTGGCAATGAGCAGTTCTTC.